This TCR beta chain was obtained from a study of cytomegalovirus exposure and HLA in healthy donors. The study, taken as a whole, reports: Accurate prediction of HLA-A and HLA-B alleles (for most subjects) was reportedly achieved from TCR beta sequences. The authors enumerated 150 to 200 TCR beta chains as linked to cytomegalovirus.

The donors gave bone marrow, and they were healthy. The PCR ran on 60 Vbeta and 13 Jbeta primers. Method: immunoSEQ multiplex PCR; TCRdb's copy keeps in-frame clones and lacks some. The top ten hold under 7.5% of the sample, which has just over 150,000 clones, around 82% seen once. Comments on this clone: Its antigen is not known.

This TCR was recovered from a woman aged 45-65 years in good health and CMV-seropositive. Sequences were obtained from PBMCs.

CDR3 DNA sequence: TGTGCCAGCAAGGGACAGGGGGCTATCAATGAGCAGTTCTTC. It encodes CASKGQGAINEQFF. This sequence joins TRBV2 and TRBJ2-1, with 12 bases that match TRBD1. CDR1 and CDR2 (germline): SNHLY, FYNNEI. This CDR3 has 14 residues. V was pared by 7 bases and J by 6 bases, with 4 bases of the junction left unmatched.